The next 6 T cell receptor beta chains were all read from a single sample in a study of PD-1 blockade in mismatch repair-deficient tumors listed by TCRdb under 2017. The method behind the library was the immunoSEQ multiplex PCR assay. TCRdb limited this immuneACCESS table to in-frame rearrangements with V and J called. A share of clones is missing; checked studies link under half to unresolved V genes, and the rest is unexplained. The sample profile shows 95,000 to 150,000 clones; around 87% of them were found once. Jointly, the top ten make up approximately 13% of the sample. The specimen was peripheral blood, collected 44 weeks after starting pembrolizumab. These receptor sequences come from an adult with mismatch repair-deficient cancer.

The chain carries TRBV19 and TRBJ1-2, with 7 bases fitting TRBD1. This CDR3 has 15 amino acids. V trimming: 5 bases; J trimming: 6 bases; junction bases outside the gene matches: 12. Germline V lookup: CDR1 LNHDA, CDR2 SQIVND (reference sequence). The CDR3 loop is CASSPRRTGENGYTF. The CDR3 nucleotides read TGTGCCAGTAGTCCCCGAAGGACAGGTGAAAATGGCTACACCTTC.

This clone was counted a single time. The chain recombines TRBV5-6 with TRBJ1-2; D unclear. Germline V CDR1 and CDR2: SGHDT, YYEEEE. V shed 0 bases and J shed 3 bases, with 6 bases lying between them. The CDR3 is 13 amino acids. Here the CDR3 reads CASSLGQDYGYTF. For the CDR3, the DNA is TGTGCCAGCAGCTTGGGGCAGGACTATGGCTACACCTTC.

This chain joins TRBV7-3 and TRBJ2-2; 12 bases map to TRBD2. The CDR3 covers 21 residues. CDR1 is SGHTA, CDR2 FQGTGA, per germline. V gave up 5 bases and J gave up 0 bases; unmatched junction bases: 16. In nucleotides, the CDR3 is TGTGCCAGCAGCCTACACGGACATGCTTGGACTAGCGGGGCGAACACCGGGGAGCTGTTTTTT. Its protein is CASSLHGHAWTSGANTGELFF.

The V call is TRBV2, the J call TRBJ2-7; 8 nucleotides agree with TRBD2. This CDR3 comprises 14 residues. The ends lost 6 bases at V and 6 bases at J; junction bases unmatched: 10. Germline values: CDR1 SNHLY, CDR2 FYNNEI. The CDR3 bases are TGTGCCAGCAGGACCGGGACTAGTCCCCGCGAGCAGTACTTC. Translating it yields CASRTGTSPREQYF.

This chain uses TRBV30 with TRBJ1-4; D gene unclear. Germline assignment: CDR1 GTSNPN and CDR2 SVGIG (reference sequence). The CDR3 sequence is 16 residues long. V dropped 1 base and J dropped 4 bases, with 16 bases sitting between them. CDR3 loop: CAWSAHRGKGNEKLFF. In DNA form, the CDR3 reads TGTGCCTGGAGTGCCCACCGTGGGAAGGGTAATGAAAAACTGTTTTTT. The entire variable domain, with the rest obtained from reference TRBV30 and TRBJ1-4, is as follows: SQTIHQWPATLVQPVGSPLSLECTVEGTSNPNLYWYRQAAGRGLQLLFYSVGIGQISSEVPQNLSASRPQDRQFILSSKKLLLSDSGFYLCAWSAHRGKGNEKLFFGSGTQLSVL.

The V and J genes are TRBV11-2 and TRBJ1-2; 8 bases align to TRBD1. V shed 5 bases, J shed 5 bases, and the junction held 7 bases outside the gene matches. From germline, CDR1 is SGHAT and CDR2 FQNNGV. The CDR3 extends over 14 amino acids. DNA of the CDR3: TGTGCCAGCAGCGAGCGACAGGGGTTTTATGGCTACACCTTC. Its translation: CASSERQGFYGYTF.